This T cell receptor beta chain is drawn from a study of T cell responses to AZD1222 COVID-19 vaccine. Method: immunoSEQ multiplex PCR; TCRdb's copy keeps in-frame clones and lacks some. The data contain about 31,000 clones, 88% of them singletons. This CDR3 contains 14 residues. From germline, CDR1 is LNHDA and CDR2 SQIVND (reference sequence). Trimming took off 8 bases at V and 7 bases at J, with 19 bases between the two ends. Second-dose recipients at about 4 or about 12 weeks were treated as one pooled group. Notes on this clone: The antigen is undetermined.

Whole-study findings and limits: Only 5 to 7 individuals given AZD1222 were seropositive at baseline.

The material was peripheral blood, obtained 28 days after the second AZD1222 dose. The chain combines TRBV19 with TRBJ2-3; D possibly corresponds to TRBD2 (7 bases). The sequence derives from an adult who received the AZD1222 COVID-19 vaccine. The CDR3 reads CASHPSLGGHTQYF. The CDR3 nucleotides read TGTGCCAGTCACCCCTCGTTGGGGGGGCATACGCAGTATTTT.